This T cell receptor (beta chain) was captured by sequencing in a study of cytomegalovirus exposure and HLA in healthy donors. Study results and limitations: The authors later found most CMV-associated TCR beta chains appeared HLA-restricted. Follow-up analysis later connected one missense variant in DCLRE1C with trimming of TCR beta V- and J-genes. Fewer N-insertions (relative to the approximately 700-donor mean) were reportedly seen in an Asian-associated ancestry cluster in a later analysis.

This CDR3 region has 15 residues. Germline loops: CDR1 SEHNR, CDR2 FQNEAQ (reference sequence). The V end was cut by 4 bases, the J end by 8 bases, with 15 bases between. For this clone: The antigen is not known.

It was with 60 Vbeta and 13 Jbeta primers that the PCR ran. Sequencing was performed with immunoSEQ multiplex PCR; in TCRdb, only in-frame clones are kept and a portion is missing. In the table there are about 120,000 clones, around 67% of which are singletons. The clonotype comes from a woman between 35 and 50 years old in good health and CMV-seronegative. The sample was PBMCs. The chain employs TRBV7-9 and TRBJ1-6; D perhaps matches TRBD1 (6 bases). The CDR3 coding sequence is TGTGCCAGCAGCTCACTAGTTGGGGGCGATTCACCCCTCCACTTT. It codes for CASSSLVGGDSPLHF.